These T cell receptor beta chains were read from a single sample in a study of identical twins. TCRdb reanalysed the 5' RACE reads using MiXCR and keeps one entry per CDR3 protein. Of 400,000 to 550,000 distinct CDR3 sequences in the sample, roughly a fifth are singletons; the top ten hold around 1%. The data were also submitted as part of a second study, on T cells expressing NK-cell markers.

The sequenced sample consisted of CD4+ T cells sorted from blood. The receptors were sampled from a woman aged 18-29 years in good health. CDR3s include the opening cysteine and the closing phenylalanine or tryptophan. A D gene is named only where the DNA matches it firmly. Only part of the rows carry a size: once, few, many, or a class if the clone is expanded.

d_call: NA; v_call: TRBV6-6; clone_size: few; j_call: TRBJ2-7; cdr3_aa: CASSYTLYEQYF; cdr3_nt: TGTGCCAGCAGTTACACCCTTTACGAGCAGTACTTC
d_call: TRBD2; v_call: TRBV3-1; clone_size: NA; j_call: TRBJ2-7; cdr3_aa: CASSLLAGGQSYEQYF; cdr3_nt: TGTGCCAGCAGCCTCCTTGCGGGGGGCCAATCCTACGAGCAGTACTTC
d_call: TRBD2; v_call: TRBV5-1; clone_size: NA; j_call: TRBJ2-5; cdr3_aa: CASRRAGTRAQYF; cdr3_nt: TGCGCCAGCAGGCGGGCAGGGACTAGAGCCCAGTACTTC
d_call: NA; v_call: TRBV18; clone_size: NA; j_call: TRBJ2-3; cdr3_aa: CASSLDKRAQYF; cdr3_nt: TGTGCCAGCTCCCTGGACAAGCGGGCGCAGTATTTT
d_call: NA; v_call: TRBV3-1; clone_size: few; j_call: TRBJ2-5; cdr3_aa: CASSRQAKEGLRETQYF; cdr3_nt: TGTGCCAGCAGCCGCCAGGCGAAAGAGGGTCTTCGAGAGACCCAGTACTTC
d_call: NA; v_call: TRBV7-2; clone_size: few; j_call: TRBJ1-4; cdr3_aa: CASRQGWQENEKLFF; cdr3_nt: TGTGCCAGCAGACAAGGGTGGCAGGAGAATGAAAAACTGTTTTTT
d_call: NA; v_call: TRBV19; clone_size: NA; j_call: TRBJ1-1; cdr3_aa: CASSIERGTEAFF; cdr3_nt: TGTGCCAGTAGTATAGAAAGGGGCACTGAAGCTTTCTTT
d_call: TRBD1; v_call: TRBV7-2; clone_size: few; j_call: TRBJ1-2; cdr3_aa: CASSFSGTGYGYTF; cdr3_nt: TGTGCCAGCAGCTTCTCCGGGACAGGCTATGGCTACACCTTC
d_call: TRBD2; v_call: TRBV7-9; clone_size: many; j_call: TRBJ2-3; cdr3_aa: CASSTSGQSTDTQYF; cdr3_nt: TGTGCCAGCAGCACTAGCGGCCAAAGCACAGATACGCAGTATTTT
d_call: TRBD1; v_call: TRBV5-1; clone_size: few; j_call: TRBJ1-6; cdr3_aa: CASSRDRGISPLHF; cdr3_nt: TGCGCCAGCAGTCGTGACAGGGGAATCTCACCCCTCCACTTT
d_call: TRBD1; v_call: TRBV24-1; clone_size: few; j_call: TRBJ1-4; cdr3_aa: CATRQGEREKLFF; cdr3_nt: TGTGCCACCAGGCAGGGGGAACGGGAAAAACTGTTTTTT
d_call: NA; v_call: TRBV12-3/TRBV12-4; clone_size: NA; j_call: TRBJ2-7; cdr3_aa: CASSVLQGHEQYF; cdr3_nt: TGTGCCAGCAGTGTGCTCCAGGGCCACGAGCAGTACTTC
d_call: NA; v_call: TRBV7-2; clone_size: NA; j_call: TRBJ1-2; cdr3_aa: CASSLNPDSYGYTF; cdr3_nt: TGTGCCAGCAGCTTAAACCCGGATTCATATGGCTACACCTTC
d_call: NA; v_call: TRBV29-1; clone_size: many; j_call: TRBJ1-1; cdr3_aa: CSVGLRMNTEAFF; cdr3_nt: TGCAGCGTTGGTCTCCGAATGAACACTGAAGCTTTCTTT
d_call: TRBD1; v_call: TRBV6-1; clone_size: NA; j_call: TRBJ2-6; cdr3_aa: CASSRQGIMVWGANVLTF; cdr3_nt: TGTGCCAGCAGTCGACAGGGGATTATGGTCTGGGGGGCCAACGTCCTGACTTTC
d_call: NA; v_call: TRBV7-9; clone_size: NA; j_call: TRBJ2-3; cdr3_aa: CATVQGGRDTDTQYF; cdr3_nt: TGTGCCACCGTACAGGGGGGGAGAGACACAGATACGCAGTATTTT
d_call: NA; v_call: TRBV5-1; clone_size: few; j_call: TRBJ2-1; cdr3_aa: CASSQGPGDEQFF; cdr3_nt: TGCGCCAGCAGCCAAGGACCTGGGGATGAGCAGTTCTTC
d_call: NA; v_call: TRBV20-1; clone_size: few; j_call: TRBJ1-2; cdr3_aa: CSAQEGDYGYTF; cdr3_nt: TGCAGTGCTCAGGAGGGGGACTATGGCTACACCTTC
d_call: TRBD1; v_call: TRBV11-1; clone_size: NA; j_call: TRBJ1-1; cdr3_aa: CASSQQGRGGSTEAFF; cdr3_nt: TGTGCCAGCAGCCAACAGGGGCGCGGAGGATCAACTGAAGCTTTCTTT
d_call: NA; v_call: TRBV6-1; clone_size: NA; j_call: TRBJ2-5; cdr3_aa: CASTPLRDTQETQYF; cdr3_nt: TGTGCCAGCACTCCACTCCGGGACACCCAAGAGACCCAGTACTTC
d_call: TRBD2; v_call: TRBV4-3; clone_size: few; j_call: TRBJ2-3; cdr3_aa: CASSQEWAGGDTQYF; cdr3_nt: TGCGCCAGCAGCCAAGAATGGGCGGGGGGAGATACGCAGTATTTT
d_call: NA; v_call: TRBV12-3/TRBV12-4; clone_size: many; j_call: TRBJ2-7; cdr3_aa: CASSPSGTYEQYF; cdr3_nt: TGTGCCAGCAGTCCCTCAGGGACCTACGAGCAGTACTTC
d_call: NA; v_call: TRBV15; clone_size: few; j_call: TRBJ2-7; cdr3_aa: CATRAHRSYEQYF; cdr3_nt: TGTGCCACCAGGGCGCACAGGTCCTACGAGCAGTACTTC
d_call: NA; v_call: TRBV6-6; clone_size: few; j_call: TRBJ2-7; cdr3_aa: CASSKGPLYEQYF; cdr3_nt: TGTGCCAGCTCAAAAGGGCCCCTTTACGAGCAGTACTTC
d_call: NA; v_call: TRBV20-1; clone_size: NA; j_call: TRBJ2-1; cdr3_aa: CSAREGGSEQFF; cdr3_nt: TGCAGTGCTAGAGAAGGTGGTAGTGAGCAGTTCTTC
d_call: TRBD2; v_call: TRBV20-1; clone_size: few; j_call: TRBJ2-4; cdr3_aa: CSAIAGGPQNIQYF; cdr3_nt: TGCAGTGCTATAGCGGGGGGACCCCAAAACATTCAGTACTTC
d_call: NA; v_call: TRBV5-5; clone_size: NA; j_call: TRBJ2-4; cdr3_aa: CASSLAESKNIQYF; cdr3_nt: TGTGCCAGCAGCTTGGCGGAGTCCAAAAACATTCAGTACTTC
d_call: NA; v_call: TRBV5-1; clone_size: few; j_call: TRBJ2-1; cdr3_aa: CASSPTAYNEQFF; cdr3_nt: TGCGCCAGCAGCCCTACCGCTTACAATGAGCAGTTCTTC
d_call: NA; v_call: TRBV6-2/TRBV6-3; clone_size: NA; j_call: TRBJ2-7; cdr3_aa: CASRRGNYEQYF; cdr3_nt: TGTGCCAGCAGACGCGGCAACTACGAGCAGTACTTC
d_call: NA; v_call: TRBV12-3/TRBV12-4; clone_size: NA; j_call: TRBJ2-2; cdr3_aa: CASSLNTGELVF; cdr3_nt: TGTGCCAGCAGTTTAAACACCGGGGAGCTGGTTTTT
d_call: NA; v_call: TRBV9; clone_size: once; j_call: TRBJ2-1; cdr3_aa: CASSVSTGPNEQFF; cdr3_nt: TGTGCCAGCAGCGTGTCTACGGGACCTAATGAGCAGTTCTTC
d_call: NA; v_call: TRBV12-3/TRBV12-4; clone_size: few; j_call: TRBJ2-5; cdr3_aa: CASSQGFLQTQYF; cdr3_nt: TGTGCCAGCAGCCAGGGGTTCCTCCAGACCCAGTACTTC
d_call: TRBD1; v_call: TRBV27; clone_size: few; j_call: TRBJ1-1; cdr3_aa: CASSLIQGAGSEAFF; cdr3_nt: TGTGCCAGCAGTTTAATCCAGGGGGCAGGTTCAGAGGCTTTCTTT
d_call: NA; v_call: TRBV6-7; clone_size: few; j_call: TRBJ2-1; cdr3_aa: CASSYDVRTYNEQFF; cdr3_nt: TGTGCCAGCAGTTACGATGTCAGGACCTACAATGAGCAGTTCTTC
d_call: NA; v_call: TRBV6-5; clone_size: few; j_call: TRBJ2-7; cdr3_aa: CASSYEGNSRGEQYF; cdr3_nt: TGTGCCAGCAGTTACGAGGGCAACTCTCGAGGGGAGCAGTACTTC
d_call: NA; v_call: TRBV7-9; clone_size: NA; j_call: TRBJ2-7; cdr3_aa: CASSPTQQGTEQYF; cdr3_nt: TGTGCCAGCAGCCCAACCCAACAGGGTACTGAGCAGTACTTC
d_call: NA; v_call: TRBV5-1; clone_size: NA; j_call: TRBJ1-2; cdr3_aa: CASRVGQESAFYGYTF; cdr3_nt: TGCGCCAGCAGAGTAGGGCAGGAGTCCGCCTTTTATGGCTACACCTTC
d_call: NA; v_call: TRBV12-3/TRBV12-4; clone_size: once; j_call: TRBJ2-5; cdr3_aa: CAISLENWGGAGQETQYF; cdr3_nt: TGTGCCATCAGTTTAGAAAATTGGGGGGGGGCGGGCCAAGAGACCCAGTACTTC
d_call: NA; v_call: TRBV27; clone_size: NA; j_call: TRBJ1-1; cdr3_aa: CASSLNGGSEAFF; cdr3_nt: TGTGCCAGCAGTTTAAATGGCGGCAGTGAAGCTTTCTTT
d_call: TRBD2; v_call: TRBV11-3; clone_size: NA; j_call: TRBJ2-5; cdr3_aa: CASSLLGLAGPETQYF; cdr3_nt: TGTGCCAGCAGCCTCCTCGGGCTAGCGGGCCCAGAGACCCAGTACTTC